This T cell receptor (beta chain) was observed in a study of CD8 T cells in ankylosing spondylitis. Using quantitative 5'-RACE with molecular barcodes, the authors made TCR beta libraries. TCRdb reprocessed the 5' RACE reads with MiXCR, giving one entry per CDR3 protein. The sample records just over 300,000 distinct CDR3 sequences, less than 25% being singletons. Trimming removed 0 bases from V and 4 bases from J, with 11 bases in between. Germline CDR1 is MNHEY and CDR2 is SMNVEV (reference sequence). The CDR3 contains 15 residues. Study observations and caveats: Blood from ankylosing spondylitis patients appeared to carry a characteristic roughly 8-variant TCR beta motif.

Note on this clonotype: Its antigen is not identified.

Input material: blood, either unsorted or a sorted T cell fraction (not recorded which). This chain connects TRBV27 to TRBJ2-3; no firm D call. The sequence was collected from a female donor with ankylosing spondylitis or in good health (not recorded which). The CDR3 is CASSLSDAASDTQYF. For the CDR3, the DNA is TGTGCCAGCAGTTTATCGGACGCCGCTTCAGATACGCAGTATTTT.